Described below is a single T cell receptor (beta chain) sequence and its context. Original processing methods: The assay estimated nucleated cells by amplifying reference gene primers. Measured with immunoSEQ multiplex PCR; TCRdb has only the in-frame clones, and not every one. The D gene and trimming were derived from the DNA, and the V and J assignments and clone size from that table. This table holds about 260,000 clones, roughly 82% found once. Per germline, CDR1 ENHRY and CDR2 SYGVKD. The CDR3 loop spans 13 amino acids. The V and J ends lost 8 bases and 4 bases, in that order; junction bases with no gene match: 7. The data stem from a study of blood T cell repertoires in COVID-19.

This chain joins TRBV10-3 and TRBJ1-2; TRBD1 matches 7 bases. The sequence derives from a woman aged 45-65 years who had recovered from COVID-19. Sequencing was carried out using PBMCs or T cells enriched from blood (not recorded which). The CDR3 DNA reads as TGTGCCATCGAGGCAGGGGGAGGCTATGGCTACACCTTC. Translated, it gives CAIEAGGGYGYTF.